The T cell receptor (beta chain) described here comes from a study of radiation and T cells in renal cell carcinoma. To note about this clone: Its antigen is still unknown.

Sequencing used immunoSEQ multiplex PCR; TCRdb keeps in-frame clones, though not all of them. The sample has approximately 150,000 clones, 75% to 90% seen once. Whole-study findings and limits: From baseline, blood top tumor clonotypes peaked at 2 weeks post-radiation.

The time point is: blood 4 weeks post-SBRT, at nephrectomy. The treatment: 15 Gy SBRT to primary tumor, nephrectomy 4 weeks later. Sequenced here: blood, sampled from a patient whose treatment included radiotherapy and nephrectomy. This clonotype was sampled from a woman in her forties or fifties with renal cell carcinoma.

CDR3 DNA sequence: TGTGCCAGCAGTGAAGGGAGGTGGACTGAAGCTTTCTTT. Protein product: CASSEGRWTEAFF. The V and J genes are TRBV6-1 and TRBJ1-1, with D unclear. The CDR3 spans 13 residues. Trimming shortened V by 1 base and J by 5 bases, and 8 bases separated the two germline ends. CDR1 and CDR2 from the germline V gene are MNHNS and SASEGT.